This TCR beta chain was captured in a study of blood T cell repertoires in COVID-19. As for the study in general: Samples representing acute and convalescent COVID-19 were sourced from the United States, Italy and Spain. T cells, B-cell-depleted T cells, or PBMCs supplied cDNA or gDNA.

The method was immunoSEQ multiplex PCR; TCRdb's version includes in-frame clones alone and lacks a portion of them. The sample includes about 230,000 clones, approximately 82% of them seen just once. This CDR3 comprises 16 residues. The J gene is TRBJ1-1, the V gene TRBV21-1; the listed D gene, TRBD1, was not tested against the DNA. TRBV21-1 is a pseudogene. Source material: peripheral blood. The clonotype was recovered from a man older than 75 with acute or convalescent COVID-19. CDR3 loop: CASSLRDRGPHTEAFF. In DNA form, the CDR3 reads TGTGCCAGCAGCCTCCGGGACAGGGGGCCCCACACTGAAGCTTTCTTT.